These 12 T cell receptor beta chains originate from one sample sequenced in a study of T-cell reconstitution after alpha-beta-depleted transplantation in children. As it was prepared, the TCRbeta library received unique molecular identifiers. TCRdb re-analysed the PCR reads in MiXCR, keeping a single row per CDR3 protein. The sample lists roughly 150,000 distinct CDR3 sequences, over 8.5% occurring once. The sequences come from PBMCs, collected before TCRalphabeta/CD19-depleted stem cell transplant. These receptors all stem from a boy aged 2 to 9 with acute myeloid leukemia, due to receive a stem cell transplant.

This clonotype was detected ten times or more. The V and J genes are TRBV5-1 and TRBJ2-5; tentatively, D is TRBD2 (6 bases). The CDR3 covers 16 residues. V lost 0 bases, J lost 2 bases, and 14 bases lay in between. In germline, CDR1 is SGHRS, CDR2 YFSETQ. The CDR3 sequence: CASSLGLLASQETQYF. The CDR3, as DNA: TGCGCCAGCAGCTTGGGACTCCTAGCGTCGCAAGAGACCCAGTACTTC.

This chain uses TRBV20-1 with TRBJ2-5; D ambiguous. Germline values: CDR1 DFQATT, CDR2 SNEGSKA (reference sequence). V lost 6 bases to trimming and J lost 4 bases, with 12 bases between them. The CDR3 consists of 12 residues. CDR3 in amino acids: CSAKISAETQYF. CDR3 DNA: TGCAGTGCGAAGATCTCAGCAGAGACCCAGTACTTC.

This clonotype showed up many times. The J gene is TRBJ1-4, the V gene TRBV7-9; TRBD1 might be the D (5 bases). Trimming pared 3 bases from V and 8 bases from J, leaving 10 bases between. The V gene's germline CDR1 is SEHNR and CDR2 FQNEAQ (reference sequence). The CDR3 has 13 residues. For the CDR3, the DNA is TGTGCCAGCAGCTTCTCAGGGTGGGAAAAACTGTTTTTT. The encoded protein is CASSFSGWEKLFF. Complete variable domain (other parts from reference TRBV7-9 and TRBJ1-4): DTGVSQNPRHKITKRGQNVTFRCDPISEHNRLYWYRQTLGQGPEFLTYFQNEAQLEKSRLLSDRFSAERPKGSFSTLEIQRTEQGDSAMYLCASSFSGWEKLFFGSGTQLSVL.

This clonotype showed up many times. The chain recombines TRBV5-6 with TRBJ2-7, with TRBD1 matching 8 bases. V dropped 4 bases and J dropped 6; count of bases not matched to a gene: 15. Germline V gives CDR1 SGHDT, CDR2 YYEEEE. This CDR3 has 16 residues. This CDR3 is CASSPAGTGWISEQYF. In DNA form, the CDR3 reads TGTGCCAGCAGCCCGGCTGGGACAGGTTGGATTAGCGAGCAGTACTTC. The full variable domain, rest sourced from reference TRBV5-6 and TRBJ2-7, is DAGVTQSPTHLIKTRGQQVTLRCSPKSGHDTVSWYQQALGQGPQFIFQYYEEEERQRGNFPDRFSGHQFPNYSSELNVNALLLGDSALYLCASSPAGTGWISEQYFGPGTRLTVT.

The chain links TRBV28 to TRBJ2-2; D is possibly TRBD2 (6 bases). The germline V gene has CDR1 MDHEN and CDR2 SYDVKM. V was trimmed by 6 bases and J by 7 bases, leaving 18 bases between them. The CDR3 length is 15 residues. The CDR3 loop reads CASRSPREADGELFF. The DNA of the CDR3 is TGTGCCAGCAGATCCCCCAGGGAGGCGGACGGGGAGCTGTTTTTT.

This clonotype came up many times. The rearrangement joins TRBV5-1 to TRBJ1-4; TRBD1 might be the D (5 bases). V was clipped by 4 bases and J by 5 bases, with 12 bases between them. The CDR3 is made up of 14 amino acids. Germline lookup yields CDR1 SGHRS and CDR2 YFSETQ. The CDR3 here is CASSHWDGNEKLFF. CDR3 coding DNA: TGCGCCAGCAGCCATTGGGACGGGAATGAAAAACTGTTTTTT.

This clonotype has ten or more counts. This sequence joins TRBV15 and TRBJ2-3, with a possible D match to TRBD1 (6 bases). The CDR3 consists of 17 residues. V was clipped by 9 bases and J by 0 bases, with 22 bases between them. The germline gives CDR1 LNHNV, CDR2 YYDKDF (reference sequence). CDR3 coding DNA: TGTGCCACTGCCCGGGACAAGGAGTTCTATAGCACAGATACGCAGTATTTT. Translating it yields CATARDKEFYSTDTQYF.

This clonotype came up many times. The V and J genes are TRBV7-9 and TRBJ2-3; perhaps D is TRBD1 or TRBD2 (5 bases each). The CDR3 runs 17 residues. Germline CDR1 SEHNR, CDR2 FQNEAQ (reference sequence). The V gene lost 5 bases and the J gene lost 1 base, with 19 bases spanning the gap. The CDR3 loop is CASSRDRDPLGTDTQYF. The CDR3 region has the DNA TGTGCCAGCAGCCGGGACCGCGACCCACTAGGCACAGATACGCAGTATTTT.

This clonotype was seen ten or more times. V gene TRBV20-1 combines with J gene TRBJ1-6; tentatively, D is TRBD1 (6 bases). V lost 1 base and J 8 bases, leaving 15 bases between the germline ends. The germline gives CDR1 DFQATT, CDR2 SNEGSKA (reference sequence). The CDR3 covers 15 residues. CDR3 region: CSARVLNREYSPLHF. The CDR3, as DNA: TGCAGTGCTAGAGTACTTAACAGGGAGTATTCACCCCTCCACTTT.

This clonotype was detected many times. The chain links TRBV20-1 to TRBJ1-1, with D perhaps matching TRBD1 (6 bases). This CDR3 region has 13 residues. V was clipped by 4 bases and J by 0 bases, with 9 bases between them. Germline CDR1 DFQATT, CDR2 SNEGSKA (reference sequence). The chain's CDR3 is CSAKGGMNTEAFF. CDR3 DNA: TGCAGTGCTAAAGGGGGGATGAACACTGAAGCTTTCTTT.

This clonotype appeared many times. This chain links TRBV7-8 with TRBJ2-3; D remains ambiguous. The length of the CDR3 is 11 residues. Trimming stripped 5 bases from V and 4 bases from J, with 4 bases between. Germline V gene lookup returns CDR1 SGHVS and CDR2 FQNEAQ. CDR3 amino acids: CASSNPDTQYF. The DNA of the CDR3 is TGTGCCAGCAGCAACCCAGATACGCAGTATTTT.

This clonotype came up many times. This chain connects TRBV29-1 to TRBJ2-1; a weak D match, TRBD2 (5 bases). CDR3 length: 12 residues. Looked up from germline, CDR1 is SQVTM and CDR2 is ANQGSEA. Trimming removed 6 bases at V and 4 bases at J, with 10 bases between. CDR3 sequence (DNA): TGCAGCGTCGATCGGGGTTACAATGAGCAGTTCTTC. Its protein product is CSVDRGYNEQFF.